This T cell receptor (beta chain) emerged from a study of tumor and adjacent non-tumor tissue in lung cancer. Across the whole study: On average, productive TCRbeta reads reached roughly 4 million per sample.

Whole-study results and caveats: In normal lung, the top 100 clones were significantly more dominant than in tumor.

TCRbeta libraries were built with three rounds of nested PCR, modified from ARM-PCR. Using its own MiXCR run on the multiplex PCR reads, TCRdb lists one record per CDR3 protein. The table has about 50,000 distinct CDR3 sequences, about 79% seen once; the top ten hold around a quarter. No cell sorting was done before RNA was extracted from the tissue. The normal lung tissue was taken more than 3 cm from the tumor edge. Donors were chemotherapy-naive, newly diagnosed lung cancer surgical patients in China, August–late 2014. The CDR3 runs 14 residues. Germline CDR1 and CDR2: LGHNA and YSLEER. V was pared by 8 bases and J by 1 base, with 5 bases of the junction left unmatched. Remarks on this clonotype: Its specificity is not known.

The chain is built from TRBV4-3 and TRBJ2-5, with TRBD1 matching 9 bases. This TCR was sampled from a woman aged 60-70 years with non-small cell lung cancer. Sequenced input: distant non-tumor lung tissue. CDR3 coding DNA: TGCGCCAGCTGCCGACAGGGGGGCCAAGAGACCCAGTACTTC. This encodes CASCRQGGQETQYF.